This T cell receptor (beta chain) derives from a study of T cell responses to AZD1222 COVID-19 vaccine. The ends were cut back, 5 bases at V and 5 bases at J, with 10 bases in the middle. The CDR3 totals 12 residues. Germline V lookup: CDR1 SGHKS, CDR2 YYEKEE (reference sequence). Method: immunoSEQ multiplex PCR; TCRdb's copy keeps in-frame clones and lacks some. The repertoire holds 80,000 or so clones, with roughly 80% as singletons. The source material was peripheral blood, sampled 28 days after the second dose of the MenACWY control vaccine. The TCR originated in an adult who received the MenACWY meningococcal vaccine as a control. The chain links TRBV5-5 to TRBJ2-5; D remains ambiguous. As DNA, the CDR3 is TGTGCCAGCAGTCCTAATATGGAGACCCAGTACTTC. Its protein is CASSPNMETQYF.